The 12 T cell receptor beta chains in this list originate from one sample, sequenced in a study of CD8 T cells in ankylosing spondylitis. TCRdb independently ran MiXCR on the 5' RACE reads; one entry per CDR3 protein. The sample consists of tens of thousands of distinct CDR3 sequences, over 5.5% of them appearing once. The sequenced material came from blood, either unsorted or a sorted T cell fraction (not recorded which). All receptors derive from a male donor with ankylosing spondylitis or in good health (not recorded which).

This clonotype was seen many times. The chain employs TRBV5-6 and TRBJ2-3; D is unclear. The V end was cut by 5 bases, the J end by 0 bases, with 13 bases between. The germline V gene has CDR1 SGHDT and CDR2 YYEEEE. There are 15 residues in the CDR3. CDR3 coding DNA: TGTGCCAGCAGTGCAACAAAAAGTAGCACAGATACGCAGTATTTT. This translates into CASSATKSSTDTQYF.

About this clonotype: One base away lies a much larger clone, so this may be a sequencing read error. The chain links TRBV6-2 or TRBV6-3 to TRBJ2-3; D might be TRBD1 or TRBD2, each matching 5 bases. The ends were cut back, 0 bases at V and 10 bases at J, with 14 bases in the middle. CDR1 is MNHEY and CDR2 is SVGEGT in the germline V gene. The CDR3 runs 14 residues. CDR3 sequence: CASSYSAVGDAQYF. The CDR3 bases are TGTGCCAGCAGTTACTCGGCTGTGGGGGATGCGCAGTATTTT.

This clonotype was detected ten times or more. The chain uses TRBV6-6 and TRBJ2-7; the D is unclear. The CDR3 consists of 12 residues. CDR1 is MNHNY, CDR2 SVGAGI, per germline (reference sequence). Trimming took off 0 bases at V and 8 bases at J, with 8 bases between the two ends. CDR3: CASSYSNAQQYF. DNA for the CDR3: TGTGCCAGCAGTTACTCGAACGCACAGCAGTACTTC.

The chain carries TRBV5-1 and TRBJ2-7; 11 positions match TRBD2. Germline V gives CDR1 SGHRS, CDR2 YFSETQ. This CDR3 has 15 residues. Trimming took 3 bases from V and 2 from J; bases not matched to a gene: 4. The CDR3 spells CASSSVAGGPYEQYF. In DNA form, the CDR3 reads TGCGCCAGCAGCTCGGTAGCGGGAGGGCCCTACGAGCAGTACTTC.

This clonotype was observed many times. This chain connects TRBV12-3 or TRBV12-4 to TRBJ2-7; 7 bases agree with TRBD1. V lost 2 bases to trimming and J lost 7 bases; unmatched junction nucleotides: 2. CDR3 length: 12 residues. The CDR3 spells CASSLHRGEQYF. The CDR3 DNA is TGTGCCAGCAGTTTACACAGGGGAGAGCAGTACTTC.

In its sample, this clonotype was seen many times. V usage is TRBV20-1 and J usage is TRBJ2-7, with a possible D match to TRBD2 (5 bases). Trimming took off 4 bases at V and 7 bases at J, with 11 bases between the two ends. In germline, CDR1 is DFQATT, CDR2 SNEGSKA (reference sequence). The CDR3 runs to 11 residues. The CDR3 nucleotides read TGCAGTGCTACCCCGAGGGCTGAGCAGTACTTC. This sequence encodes CSATPRAEQYF.

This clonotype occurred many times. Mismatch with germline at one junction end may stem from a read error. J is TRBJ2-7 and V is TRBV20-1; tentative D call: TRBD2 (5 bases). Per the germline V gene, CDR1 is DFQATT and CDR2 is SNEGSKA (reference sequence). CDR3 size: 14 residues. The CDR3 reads CSAGESGFSYEQYF. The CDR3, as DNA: TGCAGTGCTGGAGAGAGCGGCTTCTCCTACGAGCAGTACTTC.

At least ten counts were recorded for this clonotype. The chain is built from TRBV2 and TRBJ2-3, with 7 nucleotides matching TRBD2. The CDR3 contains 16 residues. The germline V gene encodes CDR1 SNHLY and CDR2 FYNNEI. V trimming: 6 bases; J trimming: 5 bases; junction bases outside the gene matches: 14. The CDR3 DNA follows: TGTGCCAGCAGCGCCGACGTGACGGGGGGAATAGATACGCAGTATTTT. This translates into CASSADVTGGIDTQYF. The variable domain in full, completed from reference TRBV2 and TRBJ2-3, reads EPEVTQTPSHQVTQMGQEVILRCVPISNHLYFYWYRQILGQKVEFLVSFYNNEISEKSEIFDDQFSVERPDGSNFTLKIRSTKLEDSAMYFCASSADVTGGIDTQYFGPGTRLTVL.

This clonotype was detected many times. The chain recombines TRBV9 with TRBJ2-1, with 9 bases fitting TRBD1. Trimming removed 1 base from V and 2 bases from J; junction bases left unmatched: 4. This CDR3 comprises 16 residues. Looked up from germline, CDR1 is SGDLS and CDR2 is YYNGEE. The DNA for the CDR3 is TGTGCCAGCAGCGTACGAGACAGGGGGACCTACAATGAGCAGTTCTTC. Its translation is CASSVRDRGTYNEQFF. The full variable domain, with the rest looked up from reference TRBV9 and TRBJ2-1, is DSGVTQTPKHLITATGQRVTLRCSPRSGDLSVYWYQQSLDQGLQFLIQYYNGEERAKGNILERFSAQQFPDLHSELNLSSLELGDSALYFCASSVRDRGTYNEQFFGPGTRLTVL.

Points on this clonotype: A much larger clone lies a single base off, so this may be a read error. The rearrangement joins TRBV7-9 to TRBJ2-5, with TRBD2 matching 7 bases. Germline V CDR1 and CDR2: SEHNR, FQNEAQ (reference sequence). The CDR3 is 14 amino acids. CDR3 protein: CASSLRVGRETEYF. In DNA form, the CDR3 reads TGTGCCAGCAGCCTCCGTGTAGGGAGGGAGACCGAGTACTTC.

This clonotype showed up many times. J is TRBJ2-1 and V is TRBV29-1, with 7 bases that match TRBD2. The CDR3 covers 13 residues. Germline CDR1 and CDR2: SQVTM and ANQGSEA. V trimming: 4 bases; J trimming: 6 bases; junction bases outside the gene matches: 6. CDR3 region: CSVGTGTTNEQFF. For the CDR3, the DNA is TGCAGCGTTGGAACCGGGACTACCAATGAGCAGTTCTTC.

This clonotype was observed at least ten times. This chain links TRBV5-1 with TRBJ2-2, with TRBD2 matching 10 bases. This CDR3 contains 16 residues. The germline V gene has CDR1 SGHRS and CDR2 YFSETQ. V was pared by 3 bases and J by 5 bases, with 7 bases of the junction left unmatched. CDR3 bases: TGCGCCAGCAGCTCGCTAGCGGGAGAATGGACCGGGGAGCTGTTTTTT. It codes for CASSSLAGEWTGELFF.